This paragraph covers one TCR beta chain sequence. The sample is drawn from a study of radiotherapy plus CTLA-4 blockade in lung cancer. Study summary: Patients showed objective responses in approximately 17% of cases and disease control in more than 25%.

Generated by immunoSEQ multiplex PCR, the TCRdb table keeps only in-frame clones and is missing some. The sample consists of 81,000 or so clones, about 84% of them appearing once. CDR1 is SGHTA and CDR2 is FQGTGA in the germline V gene. The ends were cut back, 2 bases at V and 0 bases at J, with 13 bases in the middle. CDR3 size: 16 residues. The rearrangement links TRBV7-3 to TRBJ1-1; D not resolved. The sequence was obtained from a human donor with non-small cell lung cancer who had stable disease on radiotherapy plus ipilimumab. Source: peripheral blood, taken from a patient treated with radiotherapy plus ipilimumab. The CDR3 sequence is CASSLRTEPLNTEAFF. DNA of the CDR3: TGTGCCAGCAGCTTACGTACAGAGCCCTTGAACACTGAAGCTTTCTTT.